This section outlines one TCR beta chain sequence together with its context. Its antigen is undetermined. The data stem from a study of radiotherapy plus CTLA-4 blockade in lung cancer. Study-wide background: In about 20% of patients, objective responses were seen; 31% had disease control.

Each patient with chemo-refractory metastatic non-small-cell lung cancer was treated with focal radiation plus CTLA-4 blockade using ipilimumab. Profiled with immunoSEQ multiplex PCR; TCRdb holds only in-frame clones, not every one. The sample records 90,000 to 150,000 clones, 78% being singletons. Broader study findings: Researchers report tumor-derived TCR clones expanding in blood after radiotherapy plus ipilimumab. It was early blood T cell clone dynamics, with interferon-beta, that reportedly best predicted response.

Germline lookup yields CDR1 SGHTA and CDR2 FQGNSA. This CDR3 has 15 residues. Trimming at V came to 2 bases and at J to 3 bases, leaving 6 bases not matched to a gene. The genes are TRBV7-2 and TRBJ1-2; 7 positions agree with TRBD1. The sequencing used peripheral blood, collected from a patient treated with radiotherapy plus ipilimumab. The clonotype originates from a human donor with non-small cell lung cancer who had a partial response to radiotherapy plus ipilimumab. The CDR3 is CASSLRSGQDYGYTF. The CDR3 bases are TGTGCCAGCAGCTTAAGGAGTGGACAGGACTATGGCTACACCTTC.